The source of this TCR beta chain is a study of memory CD4+ T cells and cytomegalovirus serostatus. This clone has only one observation. Its specificity is not known. Study findings and constraints: Median bootstrapped AUC for CMV status was about 0.96 originally, approximately 0.91 US-trained. Each of roughly 65 CMV-associated TCRbeta sequences occurred in one to five individuals.

Trimming shortened V by 7 bases and J by 0 bases, and 10 bases separated the two germline ends. Germline CDR1 and CDR2: ENHRY and SYGVKD. This CDR3 has 14 amino acids. Clones were sequenced by immunoSEQ multiplex PCR, and TCRdb holds only the in-frame ones, with some missing. This table holds 40,000 to 55,000 clones, over 75% found once. Single viable CD3+CD4+CD8-CD45RO+ cells were sorted as the memory CD4+ T cells. Sequenced sample: memory CD4+ T cells from blood. The clonotype originates from an adult in good health and CMV-seronegative. The chain couples TRBV10-3 to TRBJ1-3; D remains ambiguous. The CDR3 protein is CAITVSVSGNTIYF. The CDR3 bases are TGTGCCATCACAGTTAGTGTCTCTGGAAACACCATATATTTT.